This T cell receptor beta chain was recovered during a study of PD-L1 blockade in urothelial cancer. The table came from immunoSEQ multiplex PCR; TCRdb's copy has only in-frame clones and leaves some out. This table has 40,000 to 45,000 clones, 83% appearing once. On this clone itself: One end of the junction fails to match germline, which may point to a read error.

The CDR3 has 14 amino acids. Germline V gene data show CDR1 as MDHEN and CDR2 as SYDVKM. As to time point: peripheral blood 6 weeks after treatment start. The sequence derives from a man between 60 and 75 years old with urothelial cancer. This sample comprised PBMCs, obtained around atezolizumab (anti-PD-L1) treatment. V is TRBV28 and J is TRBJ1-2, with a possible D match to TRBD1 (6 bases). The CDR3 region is CASSLTGTNYSYTF. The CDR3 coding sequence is TGTGCCAGCAGTTTAACAGGGACGAACTATAGCTACACCTTC.